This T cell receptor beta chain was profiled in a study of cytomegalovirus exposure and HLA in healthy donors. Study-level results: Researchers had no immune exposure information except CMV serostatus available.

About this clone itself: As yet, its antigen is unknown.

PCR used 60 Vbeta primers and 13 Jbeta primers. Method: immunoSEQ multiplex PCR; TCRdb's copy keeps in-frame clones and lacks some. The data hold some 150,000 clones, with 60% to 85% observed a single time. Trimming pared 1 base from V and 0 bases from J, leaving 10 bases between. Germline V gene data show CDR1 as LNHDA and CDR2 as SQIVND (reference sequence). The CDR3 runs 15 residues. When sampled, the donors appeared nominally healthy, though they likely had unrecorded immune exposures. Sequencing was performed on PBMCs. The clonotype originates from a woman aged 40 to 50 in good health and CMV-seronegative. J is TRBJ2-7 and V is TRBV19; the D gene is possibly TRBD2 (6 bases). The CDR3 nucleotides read TGTGCCAGTAGTATAGGGGAGGTAGGCTCCTACGAGCAGTACTTC. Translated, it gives CASSIGEVGSYEQYF.